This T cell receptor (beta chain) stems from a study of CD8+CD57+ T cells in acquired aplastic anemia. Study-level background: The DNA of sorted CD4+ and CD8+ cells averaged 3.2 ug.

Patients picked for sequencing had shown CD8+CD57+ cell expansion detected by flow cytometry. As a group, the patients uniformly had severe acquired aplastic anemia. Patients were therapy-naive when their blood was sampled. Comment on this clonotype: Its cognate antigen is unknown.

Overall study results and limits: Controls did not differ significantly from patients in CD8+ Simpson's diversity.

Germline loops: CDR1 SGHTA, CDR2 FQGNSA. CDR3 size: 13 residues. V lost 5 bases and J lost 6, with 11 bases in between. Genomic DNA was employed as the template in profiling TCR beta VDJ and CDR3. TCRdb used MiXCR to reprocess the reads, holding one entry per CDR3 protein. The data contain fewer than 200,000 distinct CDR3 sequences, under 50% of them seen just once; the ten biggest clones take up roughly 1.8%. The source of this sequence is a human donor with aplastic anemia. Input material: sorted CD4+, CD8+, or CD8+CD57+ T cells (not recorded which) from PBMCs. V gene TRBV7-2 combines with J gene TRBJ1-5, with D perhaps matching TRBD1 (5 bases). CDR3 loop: CASSPYQGQPQHF. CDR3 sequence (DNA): TGTGCCAGCAGCCCGTACCAGGGTCAGCCCCAGCATTTT.